Each of the 15 T cell receptor beta chains below was sequenced from the same sample in a study of OX40 agonist ivuxolimab in advanced cancers. Only in-frame clones appear in the TCRdb table, and some are missing; sequencing was by immunoSEQ multiplex PCR. Of 42,000 or so clones detected, 80% to 90% appear once; the ten largest clones hold 4.5% to 5%. The sample was CD4+ or CD8+ T cells sorted from blood, taken in a trial of the OX40 agonist ivuxolimab. These TCRs come from an adult with an advanced solid tumor such as melanoma, head and neck, liver or kidney cancer.

V usage is TRBV7-2 and J usage is TRBJ2-1; D might be TRBD2 (6 bases). This CDR3 is 12 amino acids long. Germline V CDR1 and CDR2: SGHTA, FQGNSA. V dropped 1 base and J dropped 15 bases, with 13 bases sitting between them. CDR3 nucleotide sequence: TGTGCCAGCAGCTTAGTCGGGGGACTGTTGTTCTTC. Its translation is CASSLVGGLLFF.

The chain combines TRBV6-5 with TRBJ2-3; 9 bases are a match to TRBD2. J lost 6 bases, V lost 0 bases, and 7 bases had no gene match. The CDR3 extends over 16 amino acids. Germline V CDR1 and CDR2: MNHEY, SVGAGI. The CDR3 nucleotides read TGTGCCAGCAGTTACTCTGGACTAGCGCCGTCGGATACGCAGTATTTT. This translates into CASSYSGLAPSDTQYF.

V usage is TRBV6-1 and J usage is TRBJ2-1, with 9 positions matching TRBD2. The trim removed 3 bases at V and 5 bases at J, leaving 8 bases unmatched. CDR3 length: 16 residues. Per germline, CDR1 MNHNS and CDR2 SASEGT. This CDR3 reads CASSDYLAGLNNEQFF. The CDR3 DNA reads TGTGCCAGCAGTGACTACCTAGCGGGACTCAACAATGAGCAGTTCTTC.

The chain recombines TRBV19 with TRBJ1-1, with 10 bases that match TRBD1. The J segment lost 0 bases and the V segment lost 5 bases, leaving 6 bases of the junction unmatched. CDR1 is LNHDA, CDR2 SQIVND, per germline (reference sequence). This CDR3 has 16 amino acids. The CDR3 DNA sequence: TGTGCCAGTAGTCCCCGGGACAGGGGACTGAACACTGAAGCTTTCTTT. This sequence encodes CASSPRDRGLNTEAFF.

Only one count was recorded for this clone. This sequence joins TRBV5-1 and TRBJ2-1, with a weak D call TRBD2 (6 bases). Trimming left V 0 bases short and J 7 bases short, with 14 bases between. The germline V gene encodes CDR1 SGHRS and CDR2 YFSETQ. The CDR3 is 15 amino acids. In DNA form, the CDR3 reads TGCGCCAGCAGCTTGGGGAGGTCGGACTATAATGAGCAGTTCTTC. Translated, it gives CASSLGRSDYNEQFF. Using reference TRBV5-1 and TRBJ2-1 for the parts outside the CDR3, the full variable domain is KAGVTQTPRYLIKTRGQQVTLSCSPISGHRSVSWYQQTPGQGLQFLFEYFSETQRNKGNFPGRFSGRQFSNSRSEMNVSTLELGDSALYLCASSLGRSDYNEQFFGPGTRLTVL.

The chain is built from TRBV12-5 and TRBJ2-1, with D possibly matching TRBD2 (5 bases). Trimming removed 4 bases from V and 8 bases from J, with 9 bases in between. Germline values: CDR1 LGHNT, CDR2 FRNRAP. The length of the CDR3 is 12 residues. The CDR3 nucleotides read TGTGCTAGTGGTTGGAGGACGTATGAGCAGTTCTTC. The encoded protein is CASGWRTYEQFF.

This chain joins TRBV29-1 and TRBJ2-5; 7 bases line up with TRBD2. This CDR3 has 13 amino acids. The germline V gene has CDR1 SQVTM and CDR2 ANQGSEA. V was clipped by 4 bases and J by 5 bases; unmatched bases: 7. The CDR3: CSVVWGGGETQYF. The CDR3 nucleotides are TGCAGCGTTGTCTGGGGGGGAGGCGAGACCCAGTACTTC.

V is TRBV4-1 and J is TRBJ1-5, with D perhaps matching TRBD1 (6 bases). Germline assignment: CDR1 MGHRA and CDR2 YSYEKL. The CDR3 totals 15 residues. Trimming stripped 0 bases from V and 7 bases from J, with 13 bases between. The CDR3 region is CASSQDRGGFQPQHF. The CDR3, as DNA: TGCGCCAGCAGCCAAGATAGGGGGGGGTTCCAGCCCCAGCATTTT.

The chain links TRBV7-3 to TRBJ1-2; D unresolved. V dropped 0 bases and J dropped 4 bases, with 12 bases sitting between them. The CDR3 spans 15 residues. Per the germline V gene, CDR1 is SGHTA and CDR2 is FQGTGA. DNA for the CDR3: TGTGCCAGCAGCTTAACGCAGGTAGTCGGCTATGGCTACACCTTC. It specifies CASSLTQVVGYGYTF.

This clone was counted a few times. The rearrangement links TRBV7-9 to TRBJ2-1, with 15 bases aligning to TRBD2. V was pared by 6 bases and J by 14 bases, with 11 bases of the junction left unmatched. This CDR3 comprises 15 residues. Germline V gene data show CDR1 as SEHNR and CDR2 as FQNEAQ (reference sequence). The CDR3 spells CASRPARTSGREKFF. Here the CDR3 DNA reads TGTGCCAGCAGACCCGCCCGGACTAGCGGGAGGGAGAAGTTCTTC.

The gene calls are TRBV9 and TRBJ2-7, with D perhaps given as TRBD1 or TRBD2 (5 bases each). The ends were cut back, 3 bases at V and 5 bases at J, with 12 bases in the middle. CDR3 size: 13 residues. Germline CDR1 reads SGDLS; CDR2 reads YYNGEE. CDR3 DNA sequence: TGTGCCAGCAGCGGGGGGTCTCTAGACGAGCAGTACTTC. It yields the protein CASSGGSLDEQYF.

The chain combines TRBV19 with TRBJ1-1; D is unclear. The CDR3 runs 14 residues. CDR1 is LNHDA and CDR2 is SQIVND in the germline V gene (reference sequence). V was clipped by 7 bases and J by 2 bases, with 14 bases between them. CDR3 sequence: CASTNPGDNTEAFF. The CDR3 DNA is TGTGCCAGTACTAACCCCGGTGATAACACTGAAGCTTTCTTT. The full variable domain, rest sourced from reference TRBV19 and TRBJ1-1, is DGGITQSPKYLFRKEGQNVTLSCEQNLNHDAMYWYRQDPGQGLRLIYYSQIVNDFQKGDIAEGYSVSREKKESFPLTVTSAQKNPTAFYLCASTNPGDNTEAFFGQGTRLTVV.

The gene calls are TRBV19 and TRBJ1-5; D is ambiguous. V lost 7 bases and J 2 bases, leaving 15 bases between the germline ends. Germline V gene data show CDR1 as LNHDA and CDR2 as SQIVND (reference sequence). The CDR3 covers 15 residues. The CDR3 is CASTYLSTGNQPQHF. The DNA for the CDR3 is TGTGCCAGTACCTACCTTTCGACGGGCAATCAGCCCCAGCATTTT.

This chain links TRBV2 with TRBJ2-1, with a weak D call TRBD2 (6 bases). Germline CDR1 SNHLY, CDR2 FYNNEI. The CDR3 has 15 amino acids. Trimming shortened V by 3 bases and J by 0 bases, and 9 bases separated the two germline ends. The CDR3 region is CASSDSGSSYNEQFF. CDR3 bases: TGTGCCAGCAGTGATTCCGGGAGCTCCTACAATGAGCAGTTCTTC.

The chain recombines TRBV7-2 with TRBJ2-1, with unresolved D. V lost 1 base and J lost 0, with 13 bases in between. CDR1 and CDR2 from the germline V gene are SGHTA and FQGNSA. CDR3 length equals 17 residues. The CDR3 is CASSLGSGPGSYNEQFF. CDR3 coding DNA: TGTGCCAGCAGCTTAGGGAGTGGGCCAGGCTCCTACAATGAGCAGTTCTTC.